Below, 18 T cell receptor beta chains from the same sample are listed, as sequenced in a study of spatial heterogeneity in lung cancer. A single record per CDR3 protein comes from TCRdb applying MiXCR to the 5' RACE reads. The sample has about 38,000 distinct CDR3 sequences, 7.5% seen once; the top ten hold 25% to 35%. Indicated time point: sample taken at primary tumor resection. Unsorted samples of tumor, nontumor lung or frozen PBMC had their whole RNA sequenced. The starting material was PBMCs, obtained at surgery. The receptors here all came from a male donor with early-stage non-small cell lung cancer.

This clonotype occurred a few times. The chain is built from TRBV20-1 and TRBJ2-3, with D tentatively TRBD2 (6 bases). The V gene lost 7 bases and the J gene lost 0 bases, with 14 bases spanning the gap. CDR3 size: 14 residues. CDR1 and CDR2 (germline): DFQATT, SNEGSKA (reference sequence). The CDR3 sequence is CSVASVTSTDTQYF. CDR3 nucleotide sequence: TGCAGTGTCGCTAGCGTAACTAGCACAGATACGCAGTATTTT.

This clonotype was counted many times. One junction end does not reproduce the germline sequence, and a read error may be involved. This chain uses TRBV9 with TRBJ2-7; 8 bases match TRBD2. The CDR3 consists of 18 residues. Germline CDR1 is SGDLS and CDR2 is YYNGEE. The CDR3 is CASSPSLGSGLESSEQYF. CDR3 in DNA: TGTGCCAGCAGCCCCTCTCTAGGTTCGGGACTAGAATCCTCCGAGCAGTACTTC.

This clonotype came up many times. V and J are TRBV7-3 and TRBJ1-2, with a possible D match to TRBD1 (6 bases). Germline V gives CDR1 SGHTA, CDR2 FQGTGA. This CDR3 spans 15 amino acids. Trimming left V 5 bases short and J 0 bases short, with 13 bases between. In DNA form, the CDR3 reads TGTGCCAGCAGCCCAACAGGGAGCTCTAACTATGGCTACACCTTC. It translates to CASSPTGSSNYGYTF.

This clonotype has just a few counts. The chain couples TRBV18 to TRBJ2-2; no clear D gene. The CDR3 totals 16 residues. The V end was cut by 4 bases, the J end by 2 bases, with 14 bases between. CDR1 and CDR2 (germline): KGHSH, LQKENI. The CDR3 loop reads CASSLYRADNTGELFF. CDR3 nucleotides: TGTGCCAGCTCACTCTATAGGGCCGATAACACCGGGGAGCTGTTTTTT.

J is TRBJ1-2 and V is TRBV20-1, with 7 bases aligning to TRBD1. After removal of 3 bases from V and 5 bases from J, the junction contained 6 bases not matched to a gene. The CDR3 runs to 13 residues. Germline V CDR1 and CDR2: DFQATT, SNEGSKA (reference sequence). DNA of the CDR3: TGCAGTGCTAGTGACGGGACAGCGTATGGCTACACCTTC. It codes for CSASDGTAYGYTF.

The chain couples TRBV6-2 or TRBV6-3 to TRBJ1-5, with D possibly being TRBD1 (5 bases). Trimming stripped 6 bases from V and 7 bases from J, with 16 bases between. CDR1 is MNHEY, CDR2 SVGEGT, per germline. The CDR3 is made up of 14 amino acids. The CDR3 nucleotides are TGTGCCAGCAGCCATGGGGGGGGACGGCAGCCCCAGCATTTT. It is translated as CASSHGGGRQPQHF.

This clonotype was seen a few times. The chain has TRBV20-1 and TRBJ2-1; no firm D call. Germline V gene lookup returns CDR1 DFQATT and CDR2 SNEGSKA (reference sequence). V was cut by 0 bases and J by 0 bases, with 9 bases left in between. The CDR3 totals 15 residues. CDR3: CSARDHMSSYNEQFF. CDR3 DNA sequence: TGCAGTGCTAGAGACCACATGAGCTCCTACAATGAGCAGTTCTTC.

This clonotype was observed many times. The chain recombines TRBV7-6 with TRBJ2-2, with D perhaps matching TRBD1 (6 bases). The CDR3 extends over 16 amino acids. The V end was cut by 4 bases, the J end by 9 bases, with 21 bases between. Germline CDR1 and CDR2: SGHVS and FNYEAQ. The CDR3 is CASSSQYITGPRELFF. The CDR3 nucleotides read TGTGCCAGCAGCTCCCAATACATAACAGGGCCGAGGGAGCTGTTTTTT. Complete variable domain (other parts from reference TRBV7-6 and TRBJ2-2): GAGVSQSPRYKVTKRGQDVALRCDPISGHVSLYWYRQALGQGPEFLTYFNYEAQQDKSGLPNDRFSAERPEGSISTLTIQRTEQRDSAMYRCASSSQYITGPRELFFGEGSRLTVL.

In its sample, this clonotype was seen many times. This sequence joins TRBV20-1 and TRBJ1-1; 7 bases match TRBD1. The CDR3 spans 12 residues. Looked up from germline, CDR1 is DFQATT and CDR2 is SNEGSKA (reference sequence). With V trimmed by 5 bases and J by 6 bases, 6 bases remained unmatched. CDR3 residues: CSAPPGGAEAFF. The CDR3 coding sequence is TGCAGTGCTCCTCCAGGGGGGGCTGAAGCTTTCTTT.

J is TRBJ2-5 and V is TRBV20-1, with TRBD2 matching 11 bases. Per germline, CDR1 DFQATT and CDR2 SNEGSKA (reference sequence). After removal of 6 bases from V and 4 bases from J, the junction contained 7 bases not matched to a gene. The CDR3 runs 14 residues. CDR3 sequence: CSANSGGALETQYF. DNA of the CDR3: TGCAGTGCCAATAGCGGGGGGGCCCTAGAGACCCAGTACTTC.

In this sample, this clonotype turned up many times. This chain joins TRBV24-1 and TRBJ2-1, with TRBD2 matching over 9 bases. CDR3 length: 16 amino acids. The germline gives CDR1 KGHDR, CDR2 SFDVKD. Trimming removed 0 bases from V and 4 bases from J; junction bases left unmatched: 3. CDR3 region: CATSDLAGGKYNEQFF. The CDR3 coding sequence is TGTGCCACCAGTGATTTGGCGGGAGGGAAATACAATGAGCAGTTCTTC.

This clonotype has a count of ten or more. J is TRBJ2-3 and V is TRBV9; 7 bases are shared with TRBD2. In germline, CDR1 is SGDLS, CDR2 YYNGEE. J gave up 2 bases and V 0 bases, and 3 bases lay outside the gene matches. This CDR3 comprises 15 residues. The CDR3 nucleotides are TGTGCCAGCAGCGTAGCTAGCGGATTCACAGATACGCAGTATTTT. Residues: CASSVASGFTDTQYF.

The J gene is TRBJ1-1, the V gene TRBV7-2, with unresolved D. V was trimmed by 5 bases and J by 0 bases, leaving 10 bases between them. The CDR3 has 14 residues. In germline, CDR1 is SGHTA, CDR2 FQGNSA. The CDR3 DNA sequence: TGTGCCAGCAGCGAAGGAGGATTGAACACTGAAGCTTTCTTT. This codes for CASSEGGLNTEAFF.

The V call is TRBV20-1, the J call TRBJ2-1; the D gene is possibly TRBD2 (6 bases). CDR3 length equals 15 residues. The germline gives CDR1 DFQATT, CDR2 SNEGSKA (reference sequence). Trimming stripped 0 bases from V and 9 bases from J, with 18 bases between. CDR3 region: CSARETGTSAIEQFF. The CDR3 DNA follows: TGCAGTGCTAGAGAAACCGGGACTTCGGCCATTGAGCAGTTCTTC.

Many counts were recorded for this clonotype. The V gene is TRBV12-3 or TRBV12-4, the J gene TRBJ2-1; D is ambiguous. V gave up 7 bases and J gave up 7 bases, with 14 bases separating them. This CDR3 is built from 13 residues. In DNA, the CDR3 is TGTGCCAGCACTCCACGTCCATGGAATGAGCAGTTCTTC. Translation: CASTPRPWNEQFF.

This chain uses TRBV10-2 with TRBJ2-3; 8 bases match TRBD2. CDR1 is WSHSY and CDR2 is SAAADI in the germline V gene. J was trimmed by 0 bases and V by 10 bases; bases with no gene match: 6. The CDR3 loop spans 14 amino acids. The CDR3 DNA reads TGCGCCACGGGGGGGCAGCGGAGCACAGATACGCAGTATTTT. This translates into CATGGQRSTDTQYF.

This clonotype was seen a few times. V is TRBV7-3 and J is TRBJ2-7; a possible D gene is TRBD1 (5 bases). CDR3 length: 15 residues. V lost 5 bases to trimming and J lost 3 bases, with 17 bases between them. The germline V gene has CDR1 SGHTA and CDR2 FQGTGA. CDR3 DNA: TGTGCCAGCAGCCTTATCCAGGGTGAAAGCTACGAGCAGTACTTC. Residues: CASSLIQGESYEQYF. Supplemented by reference TRBV7-3 and TRBJ2-7, the full variable domain reads GAGVSQTPSNKVTEKGKYVELRCDPISGHTALYWYRQSLGQGPEFLIYFQGTGAADDSGLPNDRFFAVRPEGSVSTLKIQRTERGDSAVYLCASSLIQGESYEQYFGPGTRLTVT.

Regarding this clonotype: The junction departs from germline at one end; a sequencing error may be responsible. J is TRBJ2-3 and V is TRBV7-6, with TRBD2 matching 9 bases. From germline, CDR1 is SGHVS and CDR2 FNYEAQ. The CDR3 length is 15 residues. The CDR3 sequence: CASSLSLAGRDMQYF. In DNA, the CDR3 is TGTGCCAGCAGCTTATCCCTAGCGGGGAGAGATATGCAGTATTTT.